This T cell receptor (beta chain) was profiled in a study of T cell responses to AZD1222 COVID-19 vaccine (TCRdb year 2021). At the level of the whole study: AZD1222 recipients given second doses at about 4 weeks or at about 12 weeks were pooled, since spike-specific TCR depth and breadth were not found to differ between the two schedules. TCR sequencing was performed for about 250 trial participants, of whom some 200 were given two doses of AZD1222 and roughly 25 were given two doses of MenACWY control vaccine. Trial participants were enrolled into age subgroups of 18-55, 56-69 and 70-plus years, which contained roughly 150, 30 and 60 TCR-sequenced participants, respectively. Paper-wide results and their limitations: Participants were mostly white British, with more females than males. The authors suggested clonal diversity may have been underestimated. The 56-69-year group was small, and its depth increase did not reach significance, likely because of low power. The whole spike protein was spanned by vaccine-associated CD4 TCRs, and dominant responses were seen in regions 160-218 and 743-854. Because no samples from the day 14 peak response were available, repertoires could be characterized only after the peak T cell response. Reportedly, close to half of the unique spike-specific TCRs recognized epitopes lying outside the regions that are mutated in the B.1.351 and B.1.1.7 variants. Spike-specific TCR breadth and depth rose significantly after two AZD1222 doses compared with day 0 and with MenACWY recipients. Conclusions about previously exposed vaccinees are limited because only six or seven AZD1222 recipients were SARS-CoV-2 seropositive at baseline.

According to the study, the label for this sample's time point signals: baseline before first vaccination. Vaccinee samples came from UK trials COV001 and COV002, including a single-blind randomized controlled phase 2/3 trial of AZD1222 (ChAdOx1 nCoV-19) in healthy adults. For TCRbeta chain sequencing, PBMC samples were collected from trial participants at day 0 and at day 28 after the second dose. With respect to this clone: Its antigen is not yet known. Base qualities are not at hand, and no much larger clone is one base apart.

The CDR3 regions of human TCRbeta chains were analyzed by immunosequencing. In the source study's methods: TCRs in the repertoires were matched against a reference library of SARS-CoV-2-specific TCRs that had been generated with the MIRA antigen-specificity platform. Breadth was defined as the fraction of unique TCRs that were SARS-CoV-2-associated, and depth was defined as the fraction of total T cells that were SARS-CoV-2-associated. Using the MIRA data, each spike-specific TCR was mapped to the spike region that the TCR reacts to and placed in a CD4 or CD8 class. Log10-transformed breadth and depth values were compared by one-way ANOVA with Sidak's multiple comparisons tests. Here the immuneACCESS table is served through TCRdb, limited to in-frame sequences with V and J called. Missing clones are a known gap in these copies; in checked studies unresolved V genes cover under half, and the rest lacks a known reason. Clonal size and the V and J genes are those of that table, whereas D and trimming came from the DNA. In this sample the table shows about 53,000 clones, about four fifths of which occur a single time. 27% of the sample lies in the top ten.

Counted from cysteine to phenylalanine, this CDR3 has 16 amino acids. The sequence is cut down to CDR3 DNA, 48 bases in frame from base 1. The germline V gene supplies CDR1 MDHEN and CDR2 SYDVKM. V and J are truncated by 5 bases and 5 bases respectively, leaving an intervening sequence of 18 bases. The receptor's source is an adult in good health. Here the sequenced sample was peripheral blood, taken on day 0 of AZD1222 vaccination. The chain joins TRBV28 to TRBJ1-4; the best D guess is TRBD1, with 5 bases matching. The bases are TGTGCCAGCAGTCCCGGGGGTGAGGGAGACAATGAAAAACTGTTTTTT. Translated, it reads CASSPGGEGDNEKLFF.